Below, 2 T cell receptor beta chains from the same sample are listed, as sequenced in a study of T cell clonality in common variable immunodeficiency. Here immunoSEQ multiplex PCR was the method, and the copy in TCRdb shows in-frame clones only, minus some. The record shows around 45,000 clones for this sample, with no singletons present. Sequencing input: peripheral blood mononuclear cells. These receptor sequences come from a person aged 18 to 75 in good health.

With regard to this clone: The read is 3 residues too short to cover the CDR3 end, so that end is filled in from the germline J gene. The chain combines TRBV2 with TRBJ2-2; 9 bases are a match to TRBD1. The CDR3 loop spans 14 amino acids. Germline V gene sequence: CDR1 SNHLY, CDR2 FYNNEI. The sequenced part of the CDR3 DNA is TGTGCCAGCAGCCTCGACAGGGGGAATGAAAAG. It is translated as CASSLDRGNEK. The full CDR3 sequence reads CASSLDRGNEKLFF.

This clone was recorded at least ten times. The CDR3 bases that were read are TGTGCCAGCAGCGAGGACGGACAAGCCTACAATGAG. It is translated as CASSEDGQAYNE. The CDR3 in full is CASSEDGQAYNEQFF. The V call is TRBV7-3, the J call TRBJ2-1, with D maybe TRBD1 (5 bases). Read coverage stops 3 residues before the CDR3 terminus; the germline J gene supplies the remainder. Germline CDR1 and CDR2: SGHTA and FQGTGA. The CDR3 contains 15 residues. V was clipped by 5 bases and J by 2 bases, with 13 bases between them.